The rows below give T cell receptor beta chains drawn from one sample of a study of blood T cell repertoires in COVID-19. Here immunoSEQ multiplex PCR was the method, and the copy in TCRdb shows in-frame clones only, minus some. In the table there are more than 100,000 clones, roughly 84% of which are singletons. Sequenced material: PBMCs or T cells enriched from blood (not recorded which). These receptors were collected from a woman in her twenties or thirties who had recovered from COVID-19. Each CDR3 is given with its conserved first and last residue. The order of the fields is clone size, V gene, J gene, D gene, CDR3 DNA, CDR3 protein. The D gene is left open where the match is weak. The listing skips clone size in some rows; elsewhere it reads once, few, many or a size class.

>NA|TRBV29-1|TRBJ2-3|NA
TGCAGCGTCGCTGGGGTGGAGGGGATGGTCACAGATACGCAGTATTTT
CSVAGVEGMVTDTQYF
>once|TRBV5-8|TRBJ1-4|TRBD1
TGTGCCAGCAGCTCCTGGGACAGGGGTGGCGAAAAACTGTTTTTT
CASSSWDRGGEKLFF
>NA|TRBV18|TRBJ2-1|NA
TGTGCCAGCTCACCCGGGACTGGCAATGAGCAGTTCTTC
CASSPGTGNEQFF
>NA|TRBV5-4|TRBJ1-1|NA
TGTGCCAGCAGCCCTCAGGACCGACTACTCACTGAAGCTTTCTTT
CASSPQDRLLTEAFF
>NA|TRBV6-5|TRBJ2-1|TRBD2
TGTGCCAGCAGAGCGGGACTAGCGGCCCTTGTGACGATCTTC
CASRAGLAALVTIF
>NA|TRBV6-2/TRBV6-3|TRBJ2-3|TRBD1
TGTGCCAGCAGTTCCCCCACAGGGGTGGGCACAGATACGCAGTATTTT
CASSSPTGVGTDTQYF
>NA|TRBV27|TRBJ1-5|NA
TGTGCCAGCAGTTTTAATAGCAATCAGCCCCAGCATTTT
CASSFNSNQPQHF
>NA|TRBV2|TRBJ1-2|NA
TGTGCCAGCAACCCCATCGGGGGACGATATGGCTACACCTTC
CASNPIGGRYGYTF
>NA|TRBV7-2|TRBJ2-1|NA
TGTGCCAGCAGCTTAACTAGCTATGGTGAGCAGTTCTTC
CASSLTSYGEQFF
>many|TRBV21-1|TRBJ1-2|NA
TGTGCCAGCAGCAAAGCGGACAGGGGGGGCTACACCTTC
CASSKADRGGYTF
>NA|TRBV7-3|TRBJ1-1|NA
TGTGCCAGCAGTCGGCAGGGGCTGGACACTGAAGCTTTCTTT
CASSRQGLDTEAFF
>NA|TRBV28|TRBJ1-1|NA
TGTGCCAGCAGGGGGAAAGGACAGTGGGACACTGAAGCTTTCTTT
CASRGKGQWDTEAFF
>NA|TRBV19|TRBJ2-2|TRBD1
TGTGCCAGTAGTATAAGGACAGGGGGCCACGGGGAGCTGTTTTTT
CASSIRTGGHGELFF
>NA|TRBV30|TRBJ2-2|NA
TGTGCCTGGAAGTGGTACAGGGTGAACGCGAACACCGGGGAGCTGTTTTTT
CAWKWYRVNANTGELFF
>NA|TRBV7-3|TRBJ1-2|TRBD1
TGTGCCAGCAGCCAGGGACAGAACTATGGCTACACCTTC
CASSQGQNYGYTF
>NA|TRBV9|TRBJ2-7|NA
TGTGCCAGCAGCGTTTCGGACATACCCTCCGAGCAGTACTTC
CASSVSDIPSEQYF
>few|TRBV10-3|TRBJ1-4|TRBD1
TGTGCCATCAGTGGGACAGGGCCTAATGAAAAACTGTTTTTT
CAISGTGPNEKLFF
>NA|TRBV6-2/TRBV6-3|TRBJ2-3|TRBD1
TGTGCCAGCAGTTACGGGCCCGGGACAGGTCTCCCAGATACGCAGTATTTT
CASSYGPGTGLPDTQYF
>NA|TRBV7-2|TRBJ1-2|TRBD1
TGTGCCAGCAGCCCAGACAGGGCCGGCTATGGCTACACCTTC
CASSPDRAGYGYTF
>NA|TRBV7-2|TRBJ1-5|NA
TGTGCCAGCAGCTCTAGGGCGGGGGCTCAGCCCCAGCATTTT
CASSSRAGAQPQHF
>NA|TRBV7-6|TRBJ2-2|TRBD2
TGTGCCAGCAGCTTACTGGGCGGGAGTACCACCGGGGAGCTGTTTTTT
CASSLLGGSTTGELFF
>NA|TRBV7-3|TRBJ2-7|TRBD2
TGTGCCAGCAGCCCGACCGGGACTAGGGGCGACGAGCAGTACTTC
CASSPTGTRGDEQYF
>NA|TRBV29-1|TRBJ2-2|TRBD2
TGCAGCGTAGCTAGCGGGAGGGTAGGCACCGGGGAGCTGTTTTTT
CSVASGRVGTGELFF
>few|TRBV28|TRBJ2-1|NA
TGTGCCAGCAGTTTAACGGGGGTGACCTCCTACAATGAGCAGTTCTTC
CASSLTGVTSYNEQFF
>NA|TRBV6-1|TRBJ2-3|TRBD2
TGTGCCAGCAGTGAAAGGTCCTCCGGGAGGGTGGGTAGCACAGATACGCAGTATTTT
CASSERSSGRVGSTDTQYF
>once|TRBV7-6|TRBJ2-1|NA
TGTGCCAGCAGCCAAAGACAGTCTCCCTACAATGAGCAGTTCTTC
CASSQRQSPYNEQFF
>NA|TRBV20-1|TRBJ2-2|NA
TGCAGTGCTAGTGGGTTTAACTCCTACACCGGGGAGCTGTTTTTT
CSASGFNSYTGELFF
>NA|TRBV6-5|TRBJ1-1|TRBD1
TGTGCCAGCAGCAGGACAGGGGGCGAGTTCAGTGAAGCTTTCTTT
CASSRTGGEFSEAFF
>NA|TRBV2|TRBJ1-1|NA
TGTGCCAGCAGCCAGGGTAGGGGAGGTACGGCTTTCTTT
CASSQGRGGTAFF
>NA|TRBV7-8|TRBJ2-3|NA
TGTGCCAGTATCTGGGGCAGTAGCACAGATACGCAGTATTTT
CASIWGSSTDTQYF
>NA|TRBV29-1|TRBJ2-1|NA
TGCAGCGCCGGACTAATGGAGGATGAGCAGTTCTTC
CSAGLMEDEQFF
>NA|TRBV7-6|TRBJ2-4|NA
TGTGCCAGCAGCCCAATCTGCAGGGTAGGTGCCAAAAACATTCAGTACTTC
CASSPICRVGAKNIQYF
>NA|TRBV9|TRBJ2-3|TRBD2
TGTGCCAGCAACAGACTAGCGGGAGGGCCCTCAGATACGCAGTATTTT
CASNRLAGGPSDTQYF
>NA|TRBV19|TRBJ1-5|NA
TGTGCCAGTAGTATTTCACAGGGTCGACAGCCCCAGCATTTT
CASSISQGRQPQHF
>few|TRBV14|TRBJ1-2|TRBD1
TGTGCCAGCAGCCAGGTCAGGACAGGCGCCGCCCAGTTC
CASSQVRTGAAQF
>NA|TRBV4-1|TRBJ2-5|TRBD1
TGCGCCAGCAGCCAAGGAGACGACAGGGTGGGACGAGAGACCCAGTACTTC
CASSQGDDRVGRETQYF
>NA|TRBV19|TRBJ2-7|NA
TGTGCCAGTAGCCCGGACAGTAGCTCCTACGAGCAGTACTTC
CASSPDSSSYEQYF
>NA|TRBV28|TRBJ2-7|NA
TGTGCCAGCACCCAATTATCGGGGAGACAGTACTTC
CASTQLSGRQYF
>NA|TRBV6-1|TRBJ1-1|NA
TGTGCCAGCAGTGAAATAGGGCAGGGAGGAACTGAAGCTTTCTTT
CASSEIGQGGTEAFF
>once|TRBV6-4|TRBJ1-1|TRBD1
TGTGCCAGCAGTGTAAGGGGGCAGACTATGAACACTGAAGCTTTCTTT
CASSVRGQTMNTEAFF
>NA|TRBV19|TRBJ2-4|TRBD1
TGTGCCAGTAGTATGCGACAGGGGGCAAAGGCTATAAACATTCAGTACTTC
CASSMRQGAKAINIQYF
>NA|TRBV19|TRBJ2-1|TRBD2
TGTGCCAGTAGTTATAAAGCGGGAGGGCTATACAATGAGCAGTTCTTC
CASSYKAGGLYNEQFF
>NA|TRBV10-3|TRBJ2-1|TRBD2
TGTGCCATCAGTGAGGGGACTAGCCTCGATGAGCAGTTCTTC
CAISEGTSLDEQFF
>NA|TRBV5-1|TRBJ2-1|TRBD2
TGCGCCAGCAGACCGGGACTAGCGGGAGCCAATGAGCAGTTCTTC
CASRPGLAGANEQFF
>NA|TRBV13|TRBJ2-7|NA
TGTGCCAGCAGCTTTGGGCGAGTTTCGTCCTACGAGCAGTACTTC
CASSFGRVSSYEQYF
>NA|TRBV28|TRBJ2-7|TRBD2
TGTGCCAGCCTAGCATCGAAACGGGGGGCCTACGAGCAGTACTTC
CASLASKRGAYEQYF
>once|TRBV7-2|TRBJ2-2|NA
TGTGCCAGCAGCTCGTCGGGGTTGAACACCGGGGAGCTGTTTTTT
CASSSSGLNTGELFF
>NA|TRBV2|TRBJ1-2|TRBD1
TGTGCCAGCAGACGTAGGGACAGGGCAGAAGGCTACACCTTC
CASRRRDRAEGYTF
>few|TRBV28|TRBJ2-3|NA
TGTGCCAGCAGTGGACACAAAGGTACGAGGAATACGCAGTATTTT
CASSGHKGTRNTQYF